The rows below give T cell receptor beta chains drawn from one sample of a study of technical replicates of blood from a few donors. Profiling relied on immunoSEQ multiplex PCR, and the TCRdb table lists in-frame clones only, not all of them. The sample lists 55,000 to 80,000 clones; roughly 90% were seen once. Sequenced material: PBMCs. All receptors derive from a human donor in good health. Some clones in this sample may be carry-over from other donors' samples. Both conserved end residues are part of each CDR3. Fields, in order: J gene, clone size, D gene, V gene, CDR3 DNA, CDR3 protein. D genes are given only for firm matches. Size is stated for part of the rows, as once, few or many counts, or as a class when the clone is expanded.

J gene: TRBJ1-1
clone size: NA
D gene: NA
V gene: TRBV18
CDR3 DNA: TGTGCCAGCTCACCACAAGACACATTGAACACTGAAGCTTTCTTT
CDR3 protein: CASSPQDTLNTEAFF

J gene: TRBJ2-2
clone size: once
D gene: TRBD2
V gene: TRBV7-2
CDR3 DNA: TGTGCCAGCAGCTTCACTAGCGGAAACACCGGGGAGCTGTTTTTT
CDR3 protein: CASSFTSGNTGELFF

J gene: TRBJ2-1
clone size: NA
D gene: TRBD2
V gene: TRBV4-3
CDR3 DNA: TGCGCCAGCAGCCAAGGACTAGCGGCCATAAGCTCCTACAATGAGCAGTTCTTC
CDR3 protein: CASSQGLAAISSYNEQFF

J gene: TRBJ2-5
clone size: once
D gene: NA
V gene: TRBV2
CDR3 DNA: TGTGCCAGCATTACGAGCGGCGGGGACTTAGAGACCCAGTACTTC
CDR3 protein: CASITSGGDLETQYF

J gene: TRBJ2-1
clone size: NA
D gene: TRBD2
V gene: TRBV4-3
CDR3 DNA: TGCGCCAGCAGCCAAGAGTCCAGCGGGGGCAATGAGCAGTTCTTC
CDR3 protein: CASSQESSGGNEQFF

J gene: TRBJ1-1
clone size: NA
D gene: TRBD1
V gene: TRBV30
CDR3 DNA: TGTGCCTGGAGTAGAGACAGGGGGTACACTGAAGCTTTCTTT
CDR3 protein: CAWSRDRGYTEAFF

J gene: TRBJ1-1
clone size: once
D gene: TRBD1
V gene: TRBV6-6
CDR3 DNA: TGTGCCAGCAGACGACAGGGAATGATGAACACTGAAGCTTTCTTT
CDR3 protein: CASRRQGMMNTEAFF

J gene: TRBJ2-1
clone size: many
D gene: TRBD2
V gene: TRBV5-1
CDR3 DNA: TGCGCCAGCAGCTCCAGCGGGGGGTACAATGAGCAGTTCTTC
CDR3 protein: CASSSSGGYNEQFF

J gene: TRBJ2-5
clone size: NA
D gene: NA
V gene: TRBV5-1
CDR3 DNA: TGCGCCAGCAGCTTGGCTATTGGGGGGACCGGAGAGACCCAGTACTTC
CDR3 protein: CASSLAIGGTGETQYF

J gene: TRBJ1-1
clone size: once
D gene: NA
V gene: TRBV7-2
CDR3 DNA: TGTGCCAGCAGCCAGTGGGGGCGGACTGAAGCTTTCTTT
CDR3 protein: CASSQWGRTEAFF

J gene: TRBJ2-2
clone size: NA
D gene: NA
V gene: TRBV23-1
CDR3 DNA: TGCGCCAGCAGGGGACTCAAACTGGGGGACACCGGGGAGCTGTTTTTT
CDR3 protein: CASRGLKLGDTGELFF

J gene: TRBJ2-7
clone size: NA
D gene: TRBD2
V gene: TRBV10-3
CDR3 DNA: TGTGCCATCAGTGGGACTAGCGGGAGGGACGAGCAGTACTTC
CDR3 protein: CAISGTSGRDEQYF

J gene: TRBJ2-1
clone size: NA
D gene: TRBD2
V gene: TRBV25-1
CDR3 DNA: TGTGCCAGCAGTGAATTAGGTAGCGGGAGTTTCGATGAGCAGTTCTTC
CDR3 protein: CASSELGSGSFDEQFF

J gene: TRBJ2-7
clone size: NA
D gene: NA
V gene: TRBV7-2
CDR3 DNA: TGTGCCAGCAGCTTAGGGCCGTACGACAAGCAGTACTTC
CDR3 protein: CASSLGPYDKQYF

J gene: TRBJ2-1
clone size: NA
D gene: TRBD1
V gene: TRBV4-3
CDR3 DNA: TGCGCCAGCAGCCAGGACAAGACAGGGGATGAGCAGTTCTTC
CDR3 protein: CASSQDKTGDEQFF

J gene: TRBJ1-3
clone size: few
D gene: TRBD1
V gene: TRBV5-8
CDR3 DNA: TGTGCCAGCAGCCTGGGAGGGACAGGCGCAGGAAACACCATATATTTT
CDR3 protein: CASSLGGTGAGNTIYF

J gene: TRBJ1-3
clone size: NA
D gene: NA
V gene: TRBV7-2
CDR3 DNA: TGTGCCAGCAGCTTAGGCGGCACCTCTGGAAACACCATATATTTT
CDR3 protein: CASSLGGTSGNTIYF

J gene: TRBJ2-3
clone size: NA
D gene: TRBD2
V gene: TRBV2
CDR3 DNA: TGTGCCAGCACCCAGGTCCGGGGGGGCGGAGATACGCAGTATTTT
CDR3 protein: CASTQVRGGGDTQYF

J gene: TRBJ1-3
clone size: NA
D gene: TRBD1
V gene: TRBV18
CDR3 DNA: TGTGCCAGCTCACCGGACAGGGCTGGAAACACCATATATTTT
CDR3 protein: CASSPDRAGNTIYF

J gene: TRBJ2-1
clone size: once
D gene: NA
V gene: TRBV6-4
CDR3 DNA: TGTGCCAGCAGTGACTCGATCGGGAGCTTGGTCAATGAGCAGTTCTTC
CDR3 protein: CASSDSIGSLVNEQFF

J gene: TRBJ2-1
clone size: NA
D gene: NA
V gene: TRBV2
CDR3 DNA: TGTGCCAGCAGACCTGGACTCGATTTCTACAATGAGCAGTTCTTC
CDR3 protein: CASRPGLDFYNEQFF

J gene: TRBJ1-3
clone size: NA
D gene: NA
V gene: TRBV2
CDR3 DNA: TGTGCCAGCAGTATAGGACACTCTGGAAACACCATATATTTT
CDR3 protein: CASSIGHSGNTIYF

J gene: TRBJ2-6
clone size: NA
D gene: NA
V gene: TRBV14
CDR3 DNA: TGTGCCAGCAGCCGAGGAACAGGGTCAGGGGCCAACGTCCTGACTTTC
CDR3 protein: CASSRGTGSGANVLTF

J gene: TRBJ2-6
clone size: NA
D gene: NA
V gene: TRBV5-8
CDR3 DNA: TGTGCCAGCACGGAGGGAAGGACAAGCTCTGGGGCCAACGTCCTGACTTTC
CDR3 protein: CASTEGRTSSGANVLTF

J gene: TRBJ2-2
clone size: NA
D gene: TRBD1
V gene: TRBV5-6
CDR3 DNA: TGTGCCAGCAGCACCCGGGACAGGGTCTTTTTCGCGAACACCGGGGAGCTGTTTTTT
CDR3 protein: CASSTRDRVFFANTGELFF

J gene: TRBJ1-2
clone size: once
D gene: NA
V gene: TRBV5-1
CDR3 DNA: TGCGCCAGCAGCGCACAGGGTTGGGGCTACACCTTC
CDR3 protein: CASSAQGWGYTF

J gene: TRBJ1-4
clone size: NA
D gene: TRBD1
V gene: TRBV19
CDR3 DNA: TGTGCCAGTAGTCCCCCAGGACAGGGTAATGAAAAACTGTTTTTT
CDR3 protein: CASSPPGQGNEKLFF

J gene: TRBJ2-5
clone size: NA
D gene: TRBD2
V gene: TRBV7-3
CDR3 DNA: TGTGCCAGCAGCTCCAACCCCCTAGCGGCGACCCAGTACTTC
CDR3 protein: CASSSNPLAATQYF

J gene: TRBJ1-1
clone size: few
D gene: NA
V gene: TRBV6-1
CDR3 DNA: TGTGCCAGCGATCGGGGGAACACTGAAGCTTTCTTT
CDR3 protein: CASDRGNTEAFF

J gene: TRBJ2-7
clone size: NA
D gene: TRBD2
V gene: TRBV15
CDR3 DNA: TGTGCCACCAAGCTAGCGGGAGGTCACGAGCAGTACTTC
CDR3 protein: CATKLAGGHEQYF

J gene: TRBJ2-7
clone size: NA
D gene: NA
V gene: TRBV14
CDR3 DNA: TGTGCCAGCAGCCAGGGTACAGGACCCCTTGGGGACGAGCAGTACTTC
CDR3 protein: CASSQGTGPLGDEQYF

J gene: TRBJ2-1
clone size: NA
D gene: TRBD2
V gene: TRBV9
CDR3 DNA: TGTGCCAGCAGCGTAGCCGGGACTAACTACAATGAGCAGTTCTTC
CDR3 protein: CASSVAGTNYNEQFF

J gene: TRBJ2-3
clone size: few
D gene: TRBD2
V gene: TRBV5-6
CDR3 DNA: TGTGCCAGCAGCTTGGGAGCGGGGGCCCCCACAGATACGCAGTATTTT
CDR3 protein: CASSLGAGAPTDTQYF

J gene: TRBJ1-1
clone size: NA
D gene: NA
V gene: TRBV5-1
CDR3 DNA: TGCGCCAGCAGCGAGCAGAACACTGAAGCTTTCTTT
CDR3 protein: CASSEQNTEAFF

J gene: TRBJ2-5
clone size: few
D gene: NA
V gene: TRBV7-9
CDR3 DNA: TGTGCCAGCAGCCCGAGAAGTGGGGGCTGGGAGACCCAGTACTTC
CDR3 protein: CASSPRSGGWETQYF